The TCR beta chain under discussion was sequenced for a study of human T cells and chemical hapten exposure. Study at large: Women made up most patients, who had alopecia areata, totalis or universalis. General study findings and limits: Among expanded TCRs, significantly more large CDR3 similarity clusters formed than among controls. Higher patch test scores went with higher counts of PT1 expanded TCRs.

V lost 0 bases to trimming and J lost 9 bases, with 13 bases between them. Germline V CDR1 and CDR2: SGDLS, YYNGEE. The CDR3 sequence is 14 residues long. Individual cDNA molecules in this library carried unique molecular identifiers. TCRdb analysed the RACE reads with MiXCR anew, one entry per CDR3 protein. The sample has more than 250,000 distinct CDR3 sequences, roughly 8.9% seen once. In the case of this clonotype: The antigen is undetermined.

As for time point: pre-sensitization, week 0. Indicated treatment: therapeutic diphenylcyclopropenone sensitization with weekly scalp DPC. This TCR was sampled from a woman aged 40 to 50 with alopecia areata. Some clones in this sample may be carry-over from other donors' samples. The chain carries TRBV9 and TRBJ1-5; TRBD1 is a possible D gene (6 bases). The source material was whole blood, sampled in connection with sensitization to the hapten diphenylcyclopropenone (DPC). CDR3 coding DNA: TGTGCCAGCAGCGTAGATTCAGGGGAACGGCCCCAGCATTTT. It codes for CASSVDSGERPQHF.